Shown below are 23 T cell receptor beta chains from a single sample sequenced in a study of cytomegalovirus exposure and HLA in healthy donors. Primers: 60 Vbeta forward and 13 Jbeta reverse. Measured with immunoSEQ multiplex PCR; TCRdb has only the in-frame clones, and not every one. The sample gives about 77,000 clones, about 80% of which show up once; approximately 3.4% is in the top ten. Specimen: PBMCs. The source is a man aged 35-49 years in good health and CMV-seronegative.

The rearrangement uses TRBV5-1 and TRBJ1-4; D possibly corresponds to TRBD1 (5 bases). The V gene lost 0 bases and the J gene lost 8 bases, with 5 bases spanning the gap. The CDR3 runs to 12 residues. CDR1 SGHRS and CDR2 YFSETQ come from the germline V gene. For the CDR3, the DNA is TGCGCCAGCAGCTTGGCAGGGGAAAAACTGTTTTTT. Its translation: CASSLAGEKLFF. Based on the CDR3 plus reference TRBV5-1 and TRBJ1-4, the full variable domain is KAGVTQTPRYLIKTRGQQVTLSCSPISGHRSVSWYQQTPGQGLQFLFEYFSETQRNKGNFPGRFSGRQFSNSRSEMNVSTLELGDSALYLCASSLAGEKLFFGSGTQLSVL.

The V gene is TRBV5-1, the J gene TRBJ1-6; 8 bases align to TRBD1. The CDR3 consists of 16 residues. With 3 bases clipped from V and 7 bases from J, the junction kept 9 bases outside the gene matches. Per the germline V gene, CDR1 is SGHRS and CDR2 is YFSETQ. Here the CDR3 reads CASSWSTGAGNSPLHF. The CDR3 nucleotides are TGCGCCAGCAGCTGGTCGACAGGGGCTGGAAATTCACCCCTCCACTTT.

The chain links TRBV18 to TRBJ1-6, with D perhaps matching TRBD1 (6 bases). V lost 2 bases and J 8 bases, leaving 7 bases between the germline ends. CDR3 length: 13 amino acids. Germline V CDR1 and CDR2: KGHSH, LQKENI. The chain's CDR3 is CASSPNRDSPLHF. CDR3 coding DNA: TGTGCCAGCTCACCAAACAGGGATTCACCCCTCCACTTT.

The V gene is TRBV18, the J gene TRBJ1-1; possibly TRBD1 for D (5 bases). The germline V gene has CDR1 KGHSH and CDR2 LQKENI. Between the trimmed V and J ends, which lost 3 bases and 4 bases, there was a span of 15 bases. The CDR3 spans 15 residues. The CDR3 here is CASSPQGGVGTEAFF. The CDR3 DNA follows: TGTGCCAGCTCACCCCAGGGTGGGGTTGGCACTGAAGCTTTCTTT.

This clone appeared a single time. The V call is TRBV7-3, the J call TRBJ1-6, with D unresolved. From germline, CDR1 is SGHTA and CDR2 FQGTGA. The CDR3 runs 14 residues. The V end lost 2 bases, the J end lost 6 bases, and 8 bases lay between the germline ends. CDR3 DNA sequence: TGTGCCAGCAGCTTAGGTCAGGTTAATTCACCCCTCCACTTT. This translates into CASSLGQVNSPLHF.

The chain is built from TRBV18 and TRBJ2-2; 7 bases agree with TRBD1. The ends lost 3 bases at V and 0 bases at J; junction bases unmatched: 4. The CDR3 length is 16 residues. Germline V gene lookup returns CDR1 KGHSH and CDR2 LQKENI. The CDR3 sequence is CASSPIGQANTGELFF. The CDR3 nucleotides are TGTGCCAGCTCACCGATCGGACAGGCGAACACCGGGGAGCTGTTTTTT. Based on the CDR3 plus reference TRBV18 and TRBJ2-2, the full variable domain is NAGVMQNPRHLVRRRGQEARLRCSPMKGHSHVYWYRQLPEEGLKFMVYLQKENIIDESGMPKERFSAEFPKEGPSILRIQQVVRGDSAAYFCASSPIGQANTGELFFGEGSRLTVL.

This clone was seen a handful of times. Here the CDR3 DNA reads TGTGCCATCAGACAACAGGGGTCGGGCTACGAGCAGTACTTC. Protein sequence: CAIRQQGSGYEQYF. The V gene is TRBV10-3, the J gene TRBJ2-7, with 7 positions matching TRBD1. CDR3 length: 14 residues. V was clipped by 6 bases and J by 3 bases; unmatched bases: 8. CDR1 is ENHRY, CDR2 SYGVKD, per germline.

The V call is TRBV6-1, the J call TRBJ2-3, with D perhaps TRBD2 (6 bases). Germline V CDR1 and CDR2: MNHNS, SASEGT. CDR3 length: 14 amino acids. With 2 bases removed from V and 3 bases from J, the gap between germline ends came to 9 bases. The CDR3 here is CASSEKGGTDTQYF. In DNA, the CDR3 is TGTGCCAGCAGTGAAAAGGGAGGAACAGATACGCAGTATTTT.

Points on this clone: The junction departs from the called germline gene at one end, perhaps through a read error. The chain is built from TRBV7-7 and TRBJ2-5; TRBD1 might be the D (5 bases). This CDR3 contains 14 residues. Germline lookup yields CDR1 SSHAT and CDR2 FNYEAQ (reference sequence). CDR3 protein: CASSRSWGAETQYF. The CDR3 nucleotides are TGTGCTAGCAGCCGATCTTGGGGCGCGGAGACCCAGTACTTC.

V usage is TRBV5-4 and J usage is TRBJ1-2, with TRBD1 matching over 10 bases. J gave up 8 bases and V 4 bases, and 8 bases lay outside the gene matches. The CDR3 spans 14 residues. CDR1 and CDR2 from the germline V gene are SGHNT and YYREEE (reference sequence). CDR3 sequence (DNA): TGTGCCAGCAGCCGGGACAGGGGACAAGGAGGCTACACCTTC. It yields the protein CASSRDRGQGGYTF.

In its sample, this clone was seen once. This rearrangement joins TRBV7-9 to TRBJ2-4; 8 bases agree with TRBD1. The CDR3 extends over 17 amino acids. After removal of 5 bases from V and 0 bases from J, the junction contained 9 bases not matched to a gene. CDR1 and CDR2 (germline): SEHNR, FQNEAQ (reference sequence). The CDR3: CASSLRQGNGAKNIQYF. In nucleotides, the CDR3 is TGTGCCAGCAGCCTCCGACAGGGGAATGGAGCCAAAAACATTCAGTACTTC.

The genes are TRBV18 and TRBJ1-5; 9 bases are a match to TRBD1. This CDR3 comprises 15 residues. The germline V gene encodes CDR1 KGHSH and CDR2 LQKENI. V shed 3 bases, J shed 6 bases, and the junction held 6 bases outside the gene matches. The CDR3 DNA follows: TGTGCCAGCTCACCCGAGACAGGGGGGTTTCAGCCCCAGCATTTT. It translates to CASSPETGGFQPQHF.

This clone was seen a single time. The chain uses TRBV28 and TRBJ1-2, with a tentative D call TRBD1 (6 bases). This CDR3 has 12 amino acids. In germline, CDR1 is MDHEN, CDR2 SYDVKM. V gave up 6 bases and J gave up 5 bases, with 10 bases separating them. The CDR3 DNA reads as TGTGCCAGCAGCAACAGGGCTTATGGCTACACCTTC. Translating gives CASSNRAYGYTF.

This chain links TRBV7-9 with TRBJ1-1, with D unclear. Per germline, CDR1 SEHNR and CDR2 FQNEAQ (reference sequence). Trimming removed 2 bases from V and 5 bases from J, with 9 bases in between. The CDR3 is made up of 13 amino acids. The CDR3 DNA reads TGTGCCAGCAGCTTATGGGAGGGTACTGAAGCTTTCTTT. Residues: CASSLWEGTEAFF.

CDR3 loop: CASSPAGTGKMAGANVLTF. The DNA of the CDR3 is TGTGCCAGCAGCCCTGCCGGGACAGGGAAAATGGCTGGGGCCAACGTCCTGACTTTC. This chain uses TRBV7-2 with TRBJ2-6, with TRBD1 matching 9 bases. Germline CDR1 and CDR2: SGHTA and FQGNSA. The CDR3 spans 19 residues. Trimming cost V 5 bases and J 2 bases; bases outside gene matches: 13.

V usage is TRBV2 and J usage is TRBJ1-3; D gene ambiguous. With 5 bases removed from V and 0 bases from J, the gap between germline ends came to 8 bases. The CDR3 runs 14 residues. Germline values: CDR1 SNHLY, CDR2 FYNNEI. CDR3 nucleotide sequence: TGTGCCAGCAGTCTACCTTCCTCTGGAAACACCATATATTTT. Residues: CASSLPSSGNTIYF. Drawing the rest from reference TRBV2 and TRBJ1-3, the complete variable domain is EPEVTQTPSHQVTQMGQEVILRCVPISNHLYFYWYRQILGQKVEFLVSFYNNEISEKSEIFDDQFSVERPDGSNFTLKIRSTKLEDSAMYFCASSLPSSGNTIYFGEGSWLTVV.

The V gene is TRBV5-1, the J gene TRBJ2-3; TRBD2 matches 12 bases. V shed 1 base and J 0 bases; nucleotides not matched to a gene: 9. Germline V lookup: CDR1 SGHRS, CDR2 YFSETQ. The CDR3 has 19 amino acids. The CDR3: CASSLSTSGGTLSTDTQYF. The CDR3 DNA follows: TGCGCCAGCAGCTTGTCCACTAGCGGGGGGACACTTAGCACAGATACGCAGTATTTT.

The CDR3 DNA sequence: TGTGCCAGCAGGGATGTCAGGCACTATGGCTACACCTTC. Its protein is CASRDVRHYGYTF. The chain employs TRBV25-1 and TRBJ1-2; the D is unclear. V lost 6 bases and J lost 3, with 11 bases in between. The CDR3 length is 13 residues. The germline gives CDR1 MGHDK, CDR2 SYGVNS.

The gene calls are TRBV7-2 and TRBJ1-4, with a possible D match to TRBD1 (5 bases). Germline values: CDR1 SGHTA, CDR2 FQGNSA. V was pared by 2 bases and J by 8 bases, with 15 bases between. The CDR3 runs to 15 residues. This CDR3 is CASSLWGREDEKLFF. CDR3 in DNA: TGTGCCAGCAGCTTATGGGGCAGGGAGGACGAAAAACTGTTTTTT.

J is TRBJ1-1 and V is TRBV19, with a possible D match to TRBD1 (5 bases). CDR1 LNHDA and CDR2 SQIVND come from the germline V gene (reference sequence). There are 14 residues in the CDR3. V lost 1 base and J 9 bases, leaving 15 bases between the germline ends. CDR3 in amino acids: CASSIVPGEDKAFF. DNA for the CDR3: TGTGCCAGTAGTATAGTCCCTGGGGAGGACAAAGCTTTCTTT.

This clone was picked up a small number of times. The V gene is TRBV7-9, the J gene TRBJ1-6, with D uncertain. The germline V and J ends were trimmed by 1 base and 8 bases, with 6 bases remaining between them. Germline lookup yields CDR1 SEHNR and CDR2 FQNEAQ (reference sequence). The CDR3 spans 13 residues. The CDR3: CASSLVIDSPLHF. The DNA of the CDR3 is TGTGCCAGCAGCTTAGTTATAGATTCACCCCTCCACTTT.

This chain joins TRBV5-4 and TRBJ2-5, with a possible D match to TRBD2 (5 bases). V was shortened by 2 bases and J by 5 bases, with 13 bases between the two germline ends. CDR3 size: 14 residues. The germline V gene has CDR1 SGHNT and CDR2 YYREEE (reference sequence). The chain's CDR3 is CASSLGLAQETQYF. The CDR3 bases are TGTGCCAGCAGCTTAGGACTGGCCCAGGAGACCCAGTACTTC.

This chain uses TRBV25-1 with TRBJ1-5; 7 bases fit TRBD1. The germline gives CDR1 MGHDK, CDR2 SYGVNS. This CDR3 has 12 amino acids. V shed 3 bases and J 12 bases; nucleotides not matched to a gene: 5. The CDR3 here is CASSETGTLQHF. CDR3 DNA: TGTGCCAGCAGTGAGACAGGGACGCTCCAGCATTTT.